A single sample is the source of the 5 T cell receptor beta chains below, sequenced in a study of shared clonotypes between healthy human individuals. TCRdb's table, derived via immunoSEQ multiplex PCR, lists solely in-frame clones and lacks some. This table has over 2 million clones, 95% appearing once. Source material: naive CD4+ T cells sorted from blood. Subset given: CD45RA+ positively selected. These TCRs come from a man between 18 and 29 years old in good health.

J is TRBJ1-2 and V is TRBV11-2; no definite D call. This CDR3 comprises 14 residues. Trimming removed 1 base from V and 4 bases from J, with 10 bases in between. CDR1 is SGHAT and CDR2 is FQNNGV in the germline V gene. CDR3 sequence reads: CASSLGAGPYGYTF. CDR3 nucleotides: TGTGCCAGCAGCTTAGGCGCAGGTCCCTATGGCTACACCTTC.

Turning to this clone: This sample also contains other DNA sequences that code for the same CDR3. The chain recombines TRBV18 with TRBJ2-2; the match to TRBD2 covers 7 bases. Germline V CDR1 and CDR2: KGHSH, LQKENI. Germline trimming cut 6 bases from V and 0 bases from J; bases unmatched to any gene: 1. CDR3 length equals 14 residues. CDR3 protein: CASSRGANTGELFF. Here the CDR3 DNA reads TGTGCCAGCTCTCGGGGGGCGAACACCGGGGAGCTGTTTTTT. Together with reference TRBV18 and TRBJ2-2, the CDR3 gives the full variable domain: NAGVMQNPRHLVRRRGQEARLRCSPMKGHSHVYWYRQLPEEGLKFMVYLQKENIIDESGMPKERFSAEFPKEGPSILRIQQVVRGDSAAYFCASSRGANTGELFFGEGSRLTVL.

CDR3 residues: CASRLYSGRETQYF. Written as DNA, the CDR3 is TGTGCCAGCAGATTATACTCAGGGCGCGAGACCCAGTACTTC. The chain uses TRBV5-6 and TRBJ2-5, with D perhaps TRBD1 (5 bases). V was pared by 5 bases and J by 5 bases, with 16 bases between. Germline V gene sequence: CDR1 SGHDT, CDR2 YYEEEE. This CDR3 comprises 14 residues.

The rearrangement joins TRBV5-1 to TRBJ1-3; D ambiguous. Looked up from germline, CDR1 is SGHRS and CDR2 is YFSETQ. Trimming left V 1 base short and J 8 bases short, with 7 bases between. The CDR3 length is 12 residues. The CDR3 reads CASSLNWDTIYF. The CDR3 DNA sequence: TGCGCCAGCAGCTTGAATTGGGACACCATATATTTT.

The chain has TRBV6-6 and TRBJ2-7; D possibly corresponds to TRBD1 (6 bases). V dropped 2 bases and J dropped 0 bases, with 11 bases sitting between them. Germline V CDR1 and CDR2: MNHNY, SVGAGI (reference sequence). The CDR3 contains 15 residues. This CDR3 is CASSYPRGSSYEQYF. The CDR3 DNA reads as TGTGCCAGCAGTTACCCCAGGGGTAGCTCCTACGAGCAGTACTTC.